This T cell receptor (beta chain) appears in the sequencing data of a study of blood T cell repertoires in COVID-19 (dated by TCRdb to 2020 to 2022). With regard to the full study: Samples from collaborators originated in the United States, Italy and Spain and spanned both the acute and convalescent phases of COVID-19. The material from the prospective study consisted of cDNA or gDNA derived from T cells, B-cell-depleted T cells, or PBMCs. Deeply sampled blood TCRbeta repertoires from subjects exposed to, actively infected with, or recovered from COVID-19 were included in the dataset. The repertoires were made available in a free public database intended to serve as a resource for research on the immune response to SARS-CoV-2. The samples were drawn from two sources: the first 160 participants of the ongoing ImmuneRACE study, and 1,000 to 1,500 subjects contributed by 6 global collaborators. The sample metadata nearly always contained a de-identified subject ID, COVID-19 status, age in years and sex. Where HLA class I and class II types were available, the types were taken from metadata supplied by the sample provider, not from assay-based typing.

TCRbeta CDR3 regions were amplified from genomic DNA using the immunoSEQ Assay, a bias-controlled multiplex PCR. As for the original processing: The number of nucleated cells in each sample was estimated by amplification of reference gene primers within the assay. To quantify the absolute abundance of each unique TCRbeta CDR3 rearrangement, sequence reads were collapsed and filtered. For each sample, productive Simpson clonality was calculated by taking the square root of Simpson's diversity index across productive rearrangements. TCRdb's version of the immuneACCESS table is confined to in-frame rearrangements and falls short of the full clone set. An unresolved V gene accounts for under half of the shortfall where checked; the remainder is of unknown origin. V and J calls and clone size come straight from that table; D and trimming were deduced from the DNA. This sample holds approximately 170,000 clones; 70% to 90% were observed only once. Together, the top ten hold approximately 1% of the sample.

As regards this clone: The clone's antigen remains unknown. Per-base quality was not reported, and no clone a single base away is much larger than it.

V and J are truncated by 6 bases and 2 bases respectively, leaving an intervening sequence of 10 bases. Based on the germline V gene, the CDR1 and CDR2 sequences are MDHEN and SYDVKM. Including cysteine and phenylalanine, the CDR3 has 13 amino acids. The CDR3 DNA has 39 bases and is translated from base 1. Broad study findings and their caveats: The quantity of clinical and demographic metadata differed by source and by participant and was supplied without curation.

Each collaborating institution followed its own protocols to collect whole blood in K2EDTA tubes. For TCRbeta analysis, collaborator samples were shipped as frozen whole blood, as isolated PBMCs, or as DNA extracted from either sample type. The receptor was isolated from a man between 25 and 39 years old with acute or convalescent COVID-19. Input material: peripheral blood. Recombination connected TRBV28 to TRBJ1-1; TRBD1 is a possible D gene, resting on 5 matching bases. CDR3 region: CASSPTVNTEAFF. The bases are TGTGCCAGCAGCCCGACAGTTAACACTGAAGCTTTCTTT. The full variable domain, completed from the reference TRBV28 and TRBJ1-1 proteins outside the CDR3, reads DVKVTQSSRYLVKRTGEKVFLECVQDMDHENMFWYRQDPGLGLRLIYFSYDVKMKEKGDIPEGYSVSREKKERFSLILESASTNQTSMYLCASSPTVNTEAFFGQGTRLTVV.